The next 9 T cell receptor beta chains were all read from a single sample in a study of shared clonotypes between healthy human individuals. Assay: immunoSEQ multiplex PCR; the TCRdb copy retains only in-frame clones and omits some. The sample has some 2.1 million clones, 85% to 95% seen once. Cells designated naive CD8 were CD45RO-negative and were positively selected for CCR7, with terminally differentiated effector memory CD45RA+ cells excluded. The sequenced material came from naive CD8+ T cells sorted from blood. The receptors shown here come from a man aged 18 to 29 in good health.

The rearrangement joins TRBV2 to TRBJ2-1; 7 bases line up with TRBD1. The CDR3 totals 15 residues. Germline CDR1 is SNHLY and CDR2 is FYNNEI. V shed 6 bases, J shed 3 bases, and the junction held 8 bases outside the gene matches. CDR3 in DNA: TGTGCCAGCAGAGAGCAGGGACAGTACTACAATGAGCAGTTCTTC. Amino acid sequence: CASREQGQYYNEQFF.

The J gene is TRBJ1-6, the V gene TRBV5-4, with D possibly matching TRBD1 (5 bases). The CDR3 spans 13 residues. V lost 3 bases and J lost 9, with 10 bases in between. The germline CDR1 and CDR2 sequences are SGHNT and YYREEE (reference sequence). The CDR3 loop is CASSWGVASPLHF. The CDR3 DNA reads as TGTGCCAGCAGCTGGGGGGTGGCTTCACCCCTCCACTTT.

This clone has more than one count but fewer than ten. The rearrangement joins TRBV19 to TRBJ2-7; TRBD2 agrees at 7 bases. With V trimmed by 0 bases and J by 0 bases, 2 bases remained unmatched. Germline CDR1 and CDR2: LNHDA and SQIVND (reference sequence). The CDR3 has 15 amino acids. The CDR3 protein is CASSIDGGSSYEQYF. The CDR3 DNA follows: TGTGCCAGTAGTATAGATGGCGGGAGCTCCTACGAGCAGTACTTC.

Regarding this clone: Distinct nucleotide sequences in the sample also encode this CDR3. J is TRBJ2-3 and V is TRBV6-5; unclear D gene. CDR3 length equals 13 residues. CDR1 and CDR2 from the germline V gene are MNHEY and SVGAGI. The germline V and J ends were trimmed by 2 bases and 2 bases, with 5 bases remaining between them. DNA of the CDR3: TGTGCCAGCAGTTACCCGAACACAGATACGCAGTATTTT. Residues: CASSYPNTDTQYF.

The CDR3 sequence is CASYVTSGSRNEQFF. CDR3 bases: TGTGCCAGCTACGTAACTAGCGGGAGCCGTAATGAGCAGTTCTTC. V gene TRBV2 combines with J gene TRBJ2-1, with 11 bases aligning to TRBD2. Germline lookup yields CDR1 SNHLY and CDR2 FYNNEI. The J segment lost 7 bases and the V segment lost 8 bases, leaving 10 bases of the junction unmatched. This CDR3 has 15 residues.

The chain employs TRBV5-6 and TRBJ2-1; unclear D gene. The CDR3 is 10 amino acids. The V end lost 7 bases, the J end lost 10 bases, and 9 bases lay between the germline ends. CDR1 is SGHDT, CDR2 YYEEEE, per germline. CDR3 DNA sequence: TGTGCCAGCGGCGGACCAGAGCAGTTCTTC. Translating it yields CASGGPEQFF.

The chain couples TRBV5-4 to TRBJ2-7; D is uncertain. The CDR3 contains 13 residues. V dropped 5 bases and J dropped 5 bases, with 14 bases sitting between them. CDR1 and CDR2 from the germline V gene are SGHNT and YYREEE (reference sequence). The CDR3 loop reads CASSFGPSNEQYF. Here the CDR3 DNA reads TGTGCCAGCAGTTTTGGGCCTTCAAACGAGCAGTACTTC.

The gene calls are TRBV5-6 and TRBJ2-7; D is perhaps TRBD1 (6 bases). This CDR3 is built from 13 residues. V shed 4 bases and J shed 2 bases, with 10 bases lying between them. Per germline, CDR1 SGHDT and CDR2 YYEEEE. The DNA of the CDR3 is TGTGCCAGCAGCATAGGACAGCCCTACGAGCAGTACTTC. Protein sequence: CASSIGQPYEQYF.

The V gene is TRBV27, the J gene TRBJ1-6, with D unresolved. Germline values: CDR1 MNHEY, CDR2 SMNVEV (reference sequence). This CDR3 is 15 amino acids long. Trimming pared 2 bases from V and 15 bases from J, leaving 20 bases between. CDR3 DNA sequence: TGTGCCAGCAGTTTAGTCGGGCCCCAAATATGGGACCTCCACTTT. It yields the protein CASSLVGPQIWDLHF.